This TCR beta chain was recorded in a study of blood T cells in healthy people across ages. V was clipped by 0 bases and J by 11 bases, with 14 bases between them. The CDR3 loop spans 13 amino acids. The V gene's germline CDR1 is SGHRS and CDR2 YFSETQ. The use of a sample-barcoded 5' primer and a J-beta primer mix characterized a second PCR of 7 to 11 cycles. TCRdb re-derived calls from the 5' RACE reads in MiXCR, one entry per CDR3 protein. The top ten clones hold approximately 12% of a sample with hundreds of thousands of distinct CDR3 sequences, roughly half of them seen once. The genes are TRBV5-1 and TRBJ2-5; no reliable D call. This clonotype was sampled from a woman older than 75 in good health. The sequencing input was blood. CDR3 sequence (DNA): TGCGCCAGCAGCTTGGTGGTTGACGTTGAGCAGTACTTC. Its protein is CASSLVVDVEQYF.